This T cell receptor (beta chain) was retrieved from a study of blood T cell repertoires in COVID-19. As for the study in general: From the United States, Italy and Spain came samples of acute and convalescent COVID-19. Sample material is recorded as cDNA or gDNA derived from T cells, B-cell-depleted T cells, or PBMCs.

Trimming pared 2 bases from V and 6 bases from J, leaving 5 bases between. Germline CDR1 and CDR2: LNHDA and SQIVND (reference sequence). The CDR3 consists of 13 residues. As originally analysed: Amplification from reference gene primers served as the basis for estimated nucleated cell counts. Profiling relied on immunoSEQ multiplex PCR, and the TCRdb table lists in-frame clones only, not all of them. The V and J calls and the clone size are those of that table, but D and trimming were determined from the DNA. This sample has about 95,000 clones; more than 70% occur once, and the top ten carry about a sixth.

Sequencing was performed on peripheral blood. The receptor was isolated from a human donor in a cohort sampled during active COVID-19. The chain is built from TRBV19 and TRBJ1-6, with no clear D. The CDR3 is CASSIFSNSPLHF. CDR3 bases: TGTGCCAGTAGTATATTTAGTAATTCACCCCTCCACTTT.